The 27 T cell receptor beta chains below all came from one sample that was sequenced in a study of control samples from healthy donors and cancer patients (dated by TCRdb to about 2020). The library was built by means of the immunoSEQ multiplex PCR assay. TCRdb carries this immuneACCESS record with in-frame sequences only. Its versions omit some clonotypes, under half of them owing to an unresolved V gene in the studies checked, with the rest unexplained. The sample table shows 150,000 to 200,000 clones, and approximately 90% are seen once. About 12% of the sample comes from the top ten. The sequenced sample consisted of blood. The source is a man aged 25-40 years in good health.

The chain combines TRBV27 with TRBJ2-7, with D tentatively TRBD1 (7 bases). The CDR3 is 14 residues long. V was cut by 6 bases and J by 5 bases, with 17 bases left in between. Germline CDR1 is MNHEY and CDR2 is SMNVEV (reference sequence). This CDR3 reads CASSRGTVLNEQYF. The CDR3 nucleotides read TGTGCCAGCAGCCGCGGGACAGTTCTCAACGAGCAGTACTTC.

This chain joins TRBV11-2 and TRBJ1-1; D perhaps matches TRBD1 (5 bases). The V gene lost 5 bases and the J gene lost 1 base, with 11 bases spanning the gap. There are 14 residues in the CDR3. The germline CDR1 and CDR2 sequences are SGHAT and FQNNGV. CDR3 sequence: CASSAGGANTEAFF. The CDR3 DNA sequence: TGTGCCAGCAGCGCCGGGGGAGCGAACACTGAAGCTTTCTTT.

The chain carries TRBV5-4 and TRBJ2-7; D possibly corresponds to TRBD1 (6 bases). Germline values: CDR1 SGHNT, CDR2 YYREEE (reference sequence). V was cut by 4 bases and J by 2 bases, with 16 bases left in between. This CDR3 has 15 amino acids. Written as DNA, the CDR3 is TGTGCCAGCAGCCCCGACCGACAGGCGACCTACGAGCAGTACTTC. Protein sequence: CASSPDRQATYEQYF.

This clone was observed a single time. The rearrangement uses TRBV24-1 and TRBJ2-7; the D is unclear. V lost 4 bases to trimming and J lost 3 bases, with 6 bases between them. The length of the CDR3 is 12 residues. Germline-derived CDR1 and CDR2 are KGHDR and SFDVKD. The CDR3 sequence is CATSDKNYEQYF. The CDR3, as DNA: TGTGCCACCAGTGACAAGAACTACGAGCAGTACTTC.

This clone was observed a single time. The sample contains more than one DNA sequence encoding this CDR3. The J gene is TRBJ1-5, the V gene TRBV5-6, with no clear D. Germline CDR1 and CDR2: SGHDT and YYEEEE. V was trimmed by 4 bases and J by 1 base, leaving 9 bases between them. CDR3 length: 14 amino acids. CDR3 coding DNA: TGTGCCAGCAGCCTACGGGGAAGCAATCAGCCCCAGCATTTT. Its translation is CASSLRGSNQPQHF.

CDR3 coding DNA: TGTGCCAGCAACGCGGGACAGGGCTATGGCTACACCTTC. Residues: CASNAGQGYGYTF. The V call is TRBV27, the J call TRBJ1-2, with 9 nucleotides matching TRBD1. In germline, CDR1 is MNHEY, CDR2 SMNVEV (reference sequence). This CDR3 comprises 13 residues. V shed 7 bases, J shed 4 bases, and the junction held 4 bases outside the gene matches.

The chain uses TRBV6-5 and TRBJ1-1; D gene uncertain. There are 14 residues in the CDR3. Germline V lookup: CDR1 MNHEY, CDR2 SVGAGI. The V end lost 7 bases, the J end lost 1 base, and 13 bases lay between the germline ends. As DNA, the CDR3 is TGTGCCAGCACCCGGAGATTGACGAACACTGAAGCTTTCTTT. Translating gives CASTRRLTNTEAFF.

The chain employs TRBV9 and TRBJ1-1, with 7 bases fitting TRBD1. The J segment lost 5 bases and the V segment lost 4 bases, leaving 14 bases of the junction unmatched. Germline assignment: CDR1 SGDLS and CDR2 YYNGEE. The CDR3 consists of 16 residues. The CDR3 here is CASSHPVDRDETEAFF. The CDR3 DNA reads as TGTGCCAGCAGCCACCCAGTTGACAGGGATGAAACTGAAGCTTTCTTT.

This clone came up many times. The chain uses TRBV6-5 and TRBJ2-3; D unclear. The CDR3 totals 15 residues. The V and J ends lost 0 bases and 4 bases respectively, with 11 bases between them. Germline CDR1 MNHEY, CDR2 SVGAGI. The CDR3 nucleotides are TGTGCCAGCAGTTACTCGAGTGGCCGCCCAGATACGCAGTATTTT. Protein product: CASSYSSGRPDTQYF.

The chain carries TRBV5-1 and TRBJ2-1, with D tentatively TRBD1 (5 bases). The CDR3 is 13 residues long. Trimming left V 5 bases short and J 3 bases short, with 9 bases between. Germline V gene data show CDR1 as SGHRS and CDR2 as YFSETQ. The CDR3 DNA is TGCGCCAGCAGGCAGGGAAGCTACAATGAGCAGTTCTTC. Translating gives CASRQGSYNEQFF.

The gene calls are TRBV3-1 (or the pseudogene TRBV3-2) and TRBJ2-2; D is undetermined. Germline CDR1 is LGHDT and CDR2 is YNNKEL (reference sequence). This CDR3 has 11 residues. V was cut by 4 bases and J by 4 bases, with 1 base left in between. CDR3 sequence (DNA): TGTGCCAGCAGCCTCACCGGGGAGCTGTTTTTT. Its translation: CASSLTGELFF.

CDR3 region: CASSLRGEVEQYF. The CDR3 bases are TGTGCCAGCAGTTTACGGGGTGAGGTCGAGCAGTACTTC. The chain employs TRBV12-3 or TRBV12-4 and TRBJ2-7; D might be TRBD2 (5 bases). Trimming stripped 2 bases from V and 6 bases from J, with 11 bases between. The CDR3 length is 13 residues.

The chain has TRBV5-6 and TRBJ1-2, with a possible D match to TRBD1 (5 bases). In germline, CDR1 is SGHDT, CDR2 YYEEEE. V gave up 0 bases and J gave up 8 bases, with 14 bases separating them. The CDR3 has 14 amino acids. This CDR3 reads CASSLGRGAGGYTF. CDR3 bases: TGTGCCAGCAGCTTGGGGAGAGGGGCAGGAGGCTACACCTTC.

J is TRBJ1-5 and V is TRBV5-6; tentative D call: TRBD1 (6 bases). This CDR3 region has 14 residues. Trimming took off 0 bases at V and 7 bases at J, with 11 bases between the two ends. The germline gives CDR1 SGHDT, CDR2 YYEEEE. CDR3 DNA sequence: TGTGCCAGCAGCTTGGGCCCAGGGGTCCAGCCCCAGCATTTT. Amino acid sequence: CASSLGPGVQPQHF.

This clone was seen just once. The genes are TRBV28 and TRBJ2-7; D remains ambiguous. Germline loops: CDR1 MDHEN, CDR2 SYDVKM. The CDR3 loop spans 10 amino acids. V lost 9 bases, J lost 6 bases, and 9 bases lay in between. Here the CDR3 reads CASQSREQYF. In DNA form, the CDR3 reads TGTGCCAGTCAAAGCCGCGAGCAGTACTTC.

This clone has more than one count but fewer than ten. The rearrangement joins TRBV4-1 to TRBJ2-7, with TRBD2 matching over 13 bases. Germline V gene lookup returns CDR1 MGHRA and CDR2 YSYEKL. The J segment lost 0 bases and the V segment lost 3 bases, leaving 8 bases of the junction unmatched. CDR3 length: 18 residues. CDR3 sequence (DNA): TGCGCCAGCAGCCAGCGCGGGACTAGCGGGGAAAGCTCCTACGAGCAGTACTTC. This encodes CASSQRGTSGESSYEQYF.

The chain combines TRBV6-5 with TRBJ2-7, with 9 bases fitting TRBD2. Germline V lookup: CDR1 MNHEY, CDR2 SVGAGI. The CDR3 extends over 15 amino acids. Losses at the gene ends were 6 bases for V and 2 bases for J; bases not matched to a gene: 8. The CDR3 DNA sequence: TGTGCCAGCAGCTATAGCGGGAGTTCTCCCTACGAGCAGTACTTC. It specifies CASSYSGSSPYEQYF.

The V gene is TRBV6-6, the J gene TRBJ1-5; 9 nucleotides agree with TRBD1. Germline values: CDR1 MNHNY, CDR2 SVGAGI (reference sequence). The V gene end was trimmed by 2 bases and the J gene end by 7 bases; junction bases not matched to a gene: 3. CDR3 size: 14 residues. The CDR3 protein is CASSYTGGDQPQHF. Here the CDR3 DNA reads TGTGCCAGCAGTTACACAGGGGGCGACCAGCCCCAGCATTTT.

This rearrangement joins TRBV6-4 to TRBJ2-1, with 10 bases aligning to TRBD2. Germline V lookup: CDR1 MRHNA, CDR2 SNTAGT. This CDR3 is built from 19 residues. V gave up 0 bases and J gave up 0 bases; unmatched junction bases: 8. The CDR3 DNA reads TGTGCCAGCAGTGACTCAAAGCGGGAGGGCCCTGGCTCCTACAATGAGCAGTTCTTC. Residues: CASSDSKREGPGSYNEQFF.

The chain uses TRBV6-5 and TRBJ2-7; a possible D gene is TRBD2 (5 bases). This CDR3 contains 13 residues. Germline values: CDR1 MNHEY, CDR2 SVGAGI. V lost 6 bases to trimming and J lost 2 bases, with 11 bases between them. In DNA form, the CDR3 reads TGTGCCAGCAGACCTGGGGAGACCTACGAGCAGTACTTC. As protein: CASRPGETYEQYF.

V usage is TRBV10-3 and J usage is TRBJ1-5; maybe TRBD1 (6 bases). Deletions cut 0 bases from V and 5 bases from J, with 11 bases between. CDR3 length equals 15 residues. Germline loops: CDR1 ENHRY, CDR2 SYGVKD. The CDR3 DNA reads as TGTGCCATCAGTGAGTCGGGGGGCAGAGATCAGCCCCAGCATTTT. Its protein product is CAISESGGRDQPQHF.

CDR3 protein: CASSFRRLNTEAFF. The CDR3 DNA follows: TGTGCCAGCAGCTTTCGCCGGCTGAACACTGAAGCTTTCTTT. This sequence joins TRBV11-1 and TRBJ1-1; D gene ambiguous. Looked up from germline, CDR1 is SGHAT and CDR2 is FQDESV (reference sequence). This CDR3 is built from 14 residues. V lost 3 bases, J lost 0 bases, and 8 bases lay in between.

The chain links TRBV6-5 to TRBJ2-1; D assignment may be TRBD1 or TRBD2 (5 bases each). From germline, CDR1 is MNHEY and CDR2 SVGAGI. Trimming stripped 5 bases from V and 2 bases from J, with 13 bases between. The CDR3 loop spans 15 amino acids. The chain's CDR3 is CASSIRDRPYNEQFF. As DNA, the CDR3 is TGTGCCAGCAGTATAAGGGACCGACCCTACAATGAGCAGTTCTTC.

The chain joins TRBV6-5 to TRBJ2-7; a possible D gene is TRBD2 (5 bases). The CDR3 sequence is 13 residues long. The germline V gene encodes CDR1 MNHEY and CDR2 SVGAGI. With 6 bases removed from V and 7 bases from J, the gap between germline ends came to 16 bases. CDR3 nucleotides: TGTGCCAGCAGCTCACTGGGTCGAGGGGAGCAGTACTTC. This encodes CASSSLGRGEQYF.

This clone occurred once. The J gene is TRBJ2-4, the V gene TRBV9; a weak D match, TRBD2 (6 bases). This CDR3 region has 16 residues. V was shortened by 4 bases and J by 10 bases, with 24 bases between the two germline ends. Germline V gene sequence: CDR1 SGDLS, CDR2 YYNGEE. The CDR3, as DNA: TGTGCCAGCAGCTCTCCCTCCCTCGGAGGGAAGAGTATTCAGTACTTC. This encodes CASSSPSLGGKSIQYF. The whole variable domain, remainder taken from reference TRBV9 and TRBJ2-4, is DSGVTQTPKHLITATGQRVTLRCSPRSGDLSVYWYQQSLDQGLQFLIQYYNGEERAKGNILERFSAQQFPDLHSELNLSSLELGDSALYFCASSSPSLGGKSIQYFGAGTRLSVL.

This rearrangement joins TRBV5-4 to TRBJ2-5, with TRBD2 matching over 7 bases. Germline assignment: CDR1 SGHNT and CDR2 YYREEE (reference sequence). CDR3 size: 13 residues. With 4 bases clipped from V and 9 bases from J, the junction kept 9 bases outside the gene matches. The CDR3 is CASSTTSPKAQYF. Written as DNA, the CDR3 is TGTGCCAGCAGCACGACTAGCCCCAAGGCCCAGTACTTC.

The gene calls are TRBV2 and TRBJ1-5; 9 nucleotides line up with TRBD1. V was pared by 1 base and J by 0 bases, with 1 base of the junction left unmatched. The CDR3 totals 16 residues. CDR1 SNHLY and CDR2 FYNNEI come from the germline V gene. The CDR3 DNA is TGTGCCAGCAGTGAAGTGGGACAGGGTAGCAATCAGCCCCAGCATTTT. Protein product: CASSEVGQGSNQPQHF. Based on the CDR3 plus reference TRBV2 and TRBJ1-5, the full variable domain is EPEVTQTPSHQVTQMGQEVILRCVPISNHLYFYWYRQILGQKVEFLVSFYNNEISEKSEIFDDQFSVERPDGSNFTLKIRSTKLEDSAMYFCASSEVGQGSNQPQHFGDGTRLSIL.